One sample yielded the 30 T cell receptor beta chains listed below, sequenced in a study of T cell changes during pregnancy in multiple sclerosis. The protocol was immunoSEQ multiplex PCR, while the TCRdb copy is restricted to in-frame clones and leaves out a portion. The repertoire holds about 60,000 clones, with 91% as singletons. The sample in question was CD4+ T cells from peripheral blood mononuclear cells, obtained in the first trimester of pregnancy. These TCRs come from a female donor with multiple sclerosis, enrolled in a pregnancy study.

The V call is TRBV2, the J call TRBJ1-2, with D possibly being TRBD1 (5 bases). Germline V gives CDR1 SNHLY, CDR2 FYNNEI. There are 14 residues in the CDR3. The V and J ends lost 2 bases and 2 bases respectively, with 9 bases between them. The chain's CDR3 is CASSERRGNYGYTF. Written as DNA, the CDR3 is TGTGCCAGCAGTGAAAGGCGGGGCAACTATGGCTACACCTTC.

The chain recombines TRBV7-2 with TRBJ2-2; 10 positions match TRBD2. CDR3 length: 16 amino acids. Germline V gives CDR1 SGHTA, CDR2 FQGNSA. J gave up 4 bases and V 3 bases, and 5 bases lay outside the gene matches. The CDR3 nucleotides read TGTGCCAGCAGCTTTTCTAGCGGGGGCTCCACCGGGGAGCTGTTTTTT. Translating it yields CASSFSSGGSTGELFF. The full variable domain, its missing parts supplied by reference TRBV7-2 and TRBJ2-2, is GAGVSQSPSNKVTEKGKDVELRCDPISGHTALYWYRQSLGQGLEFLIYFQGNSAPDKSGLPSDRFSAERTGGSVSTLTIQRTQQEDSAVYLCASSFSSGGSTGELFFGEGSRLTVL.

The chain is built from TRBV11-2 and TRBJ2-5; 11 positions match TRBD2. The CDR3 spans 16 residues. Per the germline V gene, CDR1 is SGHAT and CDR2 is FQNNGV. The trim removed 2 bases at V and 4 bases at J, leaving 6 bases unmatched. The CDR3 DNA reads TGTGCCAGCAGCTTACGCCTAGCGGGGGGAGGAGAGACCCAGTACTTC. Protein: CASSLRLAGGGETQYF.

J is TRBJ2-4 and V is TRBV6-1; TRBD2 might be the D (5 bases). Trimming left V 1 base short and J 6 bases short, with 19 bases between. There are 17 residues in the CDR3. Germline V gene sequence: CDR1 MNHNS, CDR2 SASEGT. The CDR3 nucleotides read TGTGCCAGCAGTGAAGGCCCGACTACATCCCTGGTAAACATTCAGTACTTC. It specifies CASSEGPTTSLVNIQYF.

The CDR3 DNA reads TGTGCCAGCAGCCAAAGGCGGGGGATGAACACTGAAGCTTTCTTT. Translated, it gives CASSQRRGMNTEAFF. This chain connects TRBV11-1 to TRBJ1-1; tentatively, D is TRBD1 (5 bases). Trimming shortened V by 5 bases and J by 0 bases, and 13 bases separated the two germline ends. The CDR3 totals 15 residues. CDR1 is SGHAT, CDR2 FQDESV, per germline (reference sequence). Filled out from reference TRBV11-1 and TRBJ1-1, the complete variable domain reads EAEVAQSPRYKITEKSQAVAFWCDPISGHATLYWYRQILGQGPELLVQFQDESVVDDSQLPKDRFSAERLKGVDSTLKIQPAELGDSAMYLCASSQRRGMNTEAFFGQGTRLTVV.

This chain uses TRBV28 with TRBJ2-1; 9 nucleotides agree with TRBD1. The junction had 8 bases not matched to a gene; V was cut back by 5 bases and J by 6 bases. The CDR3 is 15 amino acids. Germline V gives CDR1 MDHEN, CDR2 SYDVKM. The CDR3 coding sequence is TGTGCCAGCAGTCCGACAGGGGGAAAAGGCAATGAGCAGTTCTTC. Its protein product is CASSPTGGKGNEQFF. The entire variable domain, with the rest obtained from reference TRBV28 and TRBJ2-1, is as follows: DVKVTQSSRYLVKRTGEKVFLECVQDMDHENMFWYRQDPGLGLRLIYFSYDVKMKEKGDIPEGYSVSREKKERFSLILESASTNQTSMYLCASSPTGGKGNEQFFGPGTRLTVL.

The CDR3 sequence: CASSFSPGGIGNTIYF. Here the CDR3 DNA reads TGTGCCAGCAGCTTTTCCCCGGGAGGGATTGGGAACACCATATATTTT. The chain links TRBV7-2 to TRBJ1-3; D is unclear. The CDR3 consists of 16 residues. The germline gives CDR1 SGHTA, CDR2 FQGNSA. Trimming took 3 bases from V and 7 from J, leaving 19 bases between them.

The chain employs TRBV9 and TRBJ1-2; 7 nucleotides line up with TRBD1. Looked up from germline, CDR1 is SGDLS and CDR2 is YYNGEE. Trimming took 1 base from V and 1 from J; bases not matched to a gene: 4. The CDR3 length is 15 residues. CDR3 in amino acids: CASSVYGDSNYGYTF. Written as DNA, the CDR3 is TGTGCCAGCAGCGTATACGGGGACAGTAACTATGGCTACACCTTC.

The genes are TRBV29-1 and TRBJ1-1; unclear D gene. There are 9 residues in the CDR3. The V and J ends lost 6 bases and 4 bases respectively, with 3 bases between them. Germline lookup yields CDR1 SQVTM and CDR2 ANQGSEA. The DNA of the CDR3 is TGCAGCGTGAGCACTGAAGCTTTCTTT. It codes for CSVSTEAFF.

V usage is TRBV5-5 and J usage is TRBJ2-1, with 12 positions matching TRBD2. From germline, CDR1 is SGHKS and CDR2 YYEKEE (reference sequence). The CDR3 loop spans 15 amino acids. Germline trimming cut 2 bases from V and 4 bases from J; bases unmatched to any gene: 1. CDR3 in amino acids: CASSFGLAGYNEQFF. The CDR3 bases are TGTGCCAGCAGCTTCGGACTAGCGGGGTACAATGAGCAGTTCTTC.

The chain couples TRBV5-4 to TRBJ1-2; no clear D. Germline V gene lookup returns CDR1 SGHNT and CDR2 YYREEE (reference sequence). V lost 4 bases, J lost 2 bases, and 15 bases lay in between. The CDR3 covers 15 residues. As DNA, the CDR3 is TGTGCCAGCAGCCCTGATGGGAGACCCAACTATGGCTACACCTTC. Translation: CASSPDGRPNYGYTF. Combining the CDR3 with reference TRBV5-4 and TRBJ1-2 gives the whole variable domain ETGVTQSPTHLIKTRGQQVTLRCSSQSGHNTVSWYQQALGQGPQFIFQYYREEENGRGNFPPRFSGLQFPNYSSELNVNALELDDSALYLCASSPDGRPNYGYTFGSGTRLTVV.

The chain carries TRBV7-2 and TRBJ1-2; D is ambiguous. Germline V gene lookup returns CDR1 SGHTA and CDR2 FQGNSA. V was clipped by 5 bases and J by 4 bases, with 11 bases between them. The CDR3 is 13 amino acids. The CDR3 nucleotides read TGTGCCAGCAGCCGCGACACGACCTATGGCTACACCTTC. This sequence encodes CASSRDTTYGYTF.

J is TRBJ1-2 and V is TRBV7-2; 7 bases map to TRBD1. CDR3 length: 18 residues. Germline V gene sequence: CDR1 SGHTA, CDR2 FQGNSA. Trimming cost V 7 bases and J 5 bases; bases outside gene matches: 22. CDR3 protein: CASTFGGSGTATTYGYTF. The CDR3 bases are TGTGCCAGCACCTTTGGAGGATCCGGGACAGCCACCACTTATGGCTACACCTTC.

The CDR3 spells CAISESQTSGEGEQFF. The CDR3 region has the DNA TGTGCCATCAGTGAGTCTCAAACTAGCGGGGAAGGAGAGCAGTTCTTC. The V gene is TRBV10-3, the J gene TRBJ2-1, with TRBD2 matching 10 bases. The CDR3 is made up of 16 amino acids. Trimming at V came to 0 bases and at J to 10 bases, leaving 9 bases not matched to a gene. The V gene's germline CDR1 is ENHRY and CDR2 SYGVKD.

Only one count was recorded for this clone. V and J are TRBV23-1 and TRBJ2-7; weak D call: TRBD2 (5 bases). Being an ORF, TRBV23-1 has a function that is uncertain. The CDR3 extends over 13 amino acids. V was clipped by 4 bases and J by 2 bases, with 9 bases between them. The CDR3 DNA sequence: TGCGCCAGCAGTCTACCCGGGACCTACGAGCAGTACTTC. Its protein is CASSLPGTYEQYF.

This rearrangement joins TRBV11-3 to TRBJ2-1, with 11 bases matching TRBD2. V was clipped by 1 base and J by 5 bases; unmatched bases: 1. The germline gives CDR1 SGHNT, CDR2 YENEEA. This CDR3 spans 15 amino acids. CDR3 in DNA: TGTGCCAGCAGCTTAGGACTAGCGGGGAACAATGAGCAGTTCTTC. Translating it yields CASSLGLAGNNEQFF.

This clone was detected only once. This chain's CDR3 is CASSLSPGSNTEAFF. CDR3 nucleotide sequence: TGTGCCAGCAGCTTAAGTCCAGGGTCAAACACTGAAGCTTTCTTT. The J gene is TRBJ1-1, the V gene TRBV7-3; TRBD1 is a possible D gene (5 bases). CDR1 is SGHTA and CDR2 is FQGTGA in the germline V gene. Trimming took off 1 base at V and 2 bases at J, with 11 bases between the two ends. CDR3 length: 15 amino acids.

For this clone: In the same sample, other DNA sequences code for this CDR3. V gene TRBV6-5 combines with J gene TRBJ1-1; a possible D gene is TRBD1 (5 bases). CDR1 is MNHEY, CDR2 SVGAGI, per germline. CDR3 length equals 13 residues. V was cut by 6 bases and J by 1 base, with 9 bases left in between. The CDR3 region is CASSPTGNTEAFF. As DNA, the CDR3 is TGTGCCAGCAGCCCTACAGGGAACACTGAAGCTTTCTTT.

This clone was detected once. The chain recombines TRBV18 with TRBJ1-2, with a tentative D call TRBD1 (5 bases). Germline V gene lookup returns CDR1 KGHSH and CDR2 LQKENI. The V end was cut by 5 bases, the J end by 7 bases, with 20 bases between. The CDR3 runs to 15 residues. The CDR3 region has the DNA TGTGCCAGCTCAGCATCGGTGGTGCAGGGAGGTGGCTACACCTTC. This encodes CASSASVVQGGGYTF.

This chain uses TRBV7-2 with TRBJ1-6; 10 bases align to TRBD1. V lost 6 bases, J lost 10 bases, and 3 bases stayed unmatched. CDR1 and CDR2 from the germline V gene are SGHTA and FQGNSA. This CDR3 spans 13 amino acids. This chain's CDR3 is CASRDRGPSPLHF. CDR3 DNA: TGTGCCAGCAGAGACAGGGGGCCCTCACCCCTCCACTTT.

Notes on this clone: Germline is not matched at one junction end, which may reflect a read error. The rearrangement links TRBV4-1 to TRBJ2-2; D perhaps matches TRBD2 (7 bases). The CDR3 is 19 amino acids. Germline CDR1 is MGHRA and CDR2 is YSYEKL. The CDR3, as DNA: TGCGCCAGCAGCCAAGCCAGGGGTGAACTAGCGCAGAACACCAGGGAGCTGTTTTTT. Translating it yields CASSQARGELAQNTRELFF.

The chain couples TRBV19 to TRBJ2-6; possibly TRBD2 for D (6 bases). This CDR3 region has 15 residues. In germline, CDR1 is LNHDA, CDR2 SQIVND (reference sequence). V was shortened by 6 bases and J by 0 bases, with 9 bases between the two germline ends. CDR3 nucleotide sequence: TGTGCCAGTAGACGGGGGTCCTCTGGGGCCAACGTCCTGACTTTC. It is translated as CASRRGSSGANVLTF.

This clone was observed a few times. The chain recombines TRBV4-3 with TRBJ1-1; tentative D call: TRBD1 (5 bases). From germline, CDR1 is LGHNA and CDR2 YSLEER. The V gene lost 0 bases and the J gene lost 11 bases, with 16 bases spanning the gap. This CDR3 has 14 residues. CDR3 loop: CASSQDLSGGLAFF. CDR3 nucleotides: TGCGCCAGCAGCCAAGATCTAAGCGGGGGTCTCGCTTTCTTT.

The chain links TRBV12-5 to TRBJ2-3; possible D gene TRBD1, 6 bases. The CDR3 spans 13 residues. Looked up from germline, CDR1 is LGHNT and CDR2 is FRNRAP. The V gene lost 6 bases and the J gene lost 3 bases, with 10 bases spanning the gap. CDR3 sequence reads: CASGPGVTDTQYF. CDR3 bases: TGTGCTAGTGGCCCAGGGGTTACAGATACGCAGTATTTT.

V gene TRBV30 combines with J gene TRBJ1-2; 9 bases line up with TRBD1. CDR3 size: 13 residues. The trim removed 7 bases at V and 6 bases at J, leaving 9 bases unmatched. Germline V gene lookup returns CDR1 GTSNPN and CDR2 SVGIG (reference sequence). The CDR3 coding sequence is TGTGCCTCTACGCGGGACAGGGTTAATGGCTACACCTTC. It codes for CASTRDRVNGYTF.

The rearrangement uses TRBV11-2 and TRBJ2-3, with no clear D. Germline V gene sequence: CDR1 SGHAT, CDR2 FQNNGV. This CDR3 region has 13 residues. The V and J ends lost 2 bases and 1 base respectively, with 4 bases between them. This CDR3 reads CASSLRGTDTQYF. The CDR3 region has the DNA TGTGCCAGCAGCTTACGTGGCACAGATACGCAGTATTTT.

The V gene is TRBV18, the J gene TRBJ1-1; 7 bases are a match to TRBD1. This CDR3 is built from 14 residues. V shed 4 bases, J shed 2 bases, and the junction held 4 bases outside the gene matches. Germline CDR1 is KGHSH and CDR2 is LQKENI. The CDR3 is CASSRDRLNTEAFF. For the CDR3, the DNA is TGTGCCAGCTCACGGGACAGACTCAACACTGAAGCTTTCTTT.

The V call is TRBV29-1, the J call TRBJ1-1; TRBD1 might be the D (6 bases). V dropped 5 bases and J dropped 9 bases, with 13 bases sitting between them. This CDR3 has 11 residues. The germline gives CDR1 SQVTM, CDR2 ANQGSEA. The CDR3 sequence: CSVFSGTQAFF. As DNA, the CDR3 is TGCAGCGTTTTCAGCGGGACACAAGCTTTCTTT.

The chain uses TRBV18 and TRBJ1-3; 8 bases align to TRBD1. CDR1 is KGHSH, CDR2 LQKENI, per germline. The CDR3 covers 16 residues. J lost 7 bases, V lost 2 bases, and 10 bases had no gene match. CDR3 sequence (DNA): TGTGCCAGCTCACCAAATGGACAGGGTGAGGGGAACACCATATATTTT. Translating gives CASSPNGQGEGNTIYF.

The genes are TRBV6-5 and TRBJ2-1; 7 bases are shared with TRBD1. The CDR3 sequence is 12 residues long. Unmatched junction bases numbered 2, after V lost 5 bases and J lost 7 bases. Germline V gene data show CDR1 as MNHEY and CDR2 as SVGAGI. CDR3 region: CASSPQGNEQFF. The CDR3 bases are TGTGCCAGCAGTCCACAGGGGAATGAGCAGTTCTTC.